These 30 T cell receptor beta chains came from one sample sequenced in a study of cytotoxic CD8 clonotypes in ibrutinib-treated CLL. Generated by immunoSEQ multiplex PCR, the TCRdb table keeps only in-frame clones and is missing some. Here the sample spans 110,000 to 150,000 clones, approximately 75% being singletons. The sequenced sample was PBMCs, obtained after 12 months of ibrutinib treatment. The origin of the receptors is a human donor with chronic lymphocytic leukemia.

This clone is a singleton in its sample. This chain links TRBV15 with TRBJ1-5; D not certain. There are 12 residues in the CDR3. Germline CDR1 LNHNV, CDR2 YYDKDF (reference sequence). V was shortened by 1 base and J by 4 bases, with 2 bases between the two germline ends. CDR3 region: CATSRGNQPQHF. DNA of the CDR3: TGTGCCACCAGCAGAGGGAATCAGCCCCAGCATTTT.

The chain employs TRBV6-5 and TRBJ2-7; D unresolved. The CDR3 consists of 12 residues. Trimming took 8 bases from V and 2 from J, leaving 10 bases between them. The V gene's germline CDR1 is MNHEY and CDR2 SVGAGI. Written as DNA, the CDR3 is TGTGCCAGCGCGAGGAGTCCCTACGAGCAGTACTTC. Its protein is CASARSPYEQYF.

The rearrangement uses TRBV28 and TRBJ1-2; D remains unclear. The CDR3 contains 12 residues. V was pared by 2 bases and J by 7 bases, with 8 bases between. Germline CDR1 reads MDHEN; CDR2 reads SYDVKM. CDR3 in amino acids: CASSLVWSGYTF. CDR3 coding DNA: TGTGCCAGCAGTTTAGTTTGGTCTGGCTACACCTTC.

This sequence joins TRBV6-1 and TRBJ1-2; tentatively, D is TRBD1 (5 bases). The CDR3 is 11 amino acids. Deletions cut 6 bases from V and 6 bases from J, with 8 bases between. CDR1 and CDR2 (germline): MNHNS, SASEGT. CDR3: CASSNRNGYTF. The DNA of the CDR3 is TGTGCCAGCAGCAACAGGAATGGCTACACCTTC.

The genes are TRBV5-5 and TRBJ2-1; D not resolved. V shed 4 bases and J shed 1 base, with 21 bases lying between them. The CDR3 loop spans 18 amino acids. Germline V CDR1 and CDR2: SGHKS, YYEKEE (reference sequence). The CDR3 DNA follows: TGTGCCAGCAGCCAACAGCCATTAGTCCCAAGGTCCTACAATGAGCAGTTCTTC. This gives the protein CASSQQPLVPRSYNEQFF.

This clone has only one observation. V usage is TRBV28 and J usage is TRBJ1-2; TRBD1 matches at 7 bases. Trimming at V came to 5 bases and at J to 3 bases, leaving 12 bases not matched to a gene. The CDR3 sequence is 16 residues long. Germline values: CDR1 MDHEN, CDR2 SYDVKM. The CDR3 DNA sequence: TGTGCCAGCAGTCCCTCCGGGACAGAGTTTGACTATGGCTACACCTTC. Its protein product is CASSPSGTEFDYGYTF.

This clone showed up many times. The chain carries TRBV5-1 and TRBJ1-1, with TRBD1 identical over 10 bases. Germline values: CDR1 SGHRS, CDR2 YFSETQ. The V and J ends lost 0 bases and 1 base, in that order; junction bases with no gene match: 6. CDR3 size: 17 residues. CDR3 in DNA: TGCGCCAGCAGCTTGGGACAGGGGGCAAGACGGAACACTGAAGCTTTCTTT. It encodes CASSLGQGARRNTEAFF.

This clone was counted a few times. The V and J genes are TRBV9 and TRBJ2-1; D is ambiguous. The CDR3 length is 15 residues. Germline CDR1 is SGDLS and CDR2 is YYNGEE. With 1 base removed from V and 6 bases from J, the gap between germline ends came to 14 bases. The CDR3 region has the DNA TGTGCCAGCAGCGTATTTGGCGGCTCTGGCAATGAGCAGTTCTTC. Translating it yields CASSVFGGSGNEQFF.

This rearrangement joins TRBV27 to TRBJ2-7, with a possible D match to TRBD1 (6 bases). Germline loops: CDR1 MNHEY, CDR2 SMNVEV (reference sequence). Trimming removed 4 bases at V and 5 bases at J, with 12 bases between. This CDR3 comprises 13 residues. The CDR3 nucleotides read TGTGCCAGCAGTTCACAGGGCACCCACGAGCAGTACTTC. Encoded protein: CASSSQGTHEQYF.

This sequence joins TRBV27 and TRBJ2-7, with 9 bases aligning to TRBD1. The CDR3 totals 17 residues. Trimming at V came to 2 bases and at J to 3 bases, leaving 11 bases not matched to a gene. The V gene's germline CDR1 is MNHEY and CDR2 SMNVEV (reference sequence). CDR3 in amino acids: CASSLDPQTGGFYEQYF. The DNA for the CDR3 is TGTGCCAGCAGTTTAGATCCCCAGACAGGGGGATTCTACGAGCAGTACTTC.

The chain carries TRBV6-5 and TRBJ2-7; a possible D gene is TRBD1 (6 bases). V was shortened by 6 bases and J by 2 bases, with 17 bases between the two germline ends. The CDR3 sequence is 15 residues long. Germline V gene lookup returns CDR1 MNHEY and CDR2 SVGAGI. Written as DNA, the CDR3 is TGTGCCAGCAGCGGTTACGGGACACAGACCTACGAGCAGTACTTC. It is translated as CASSGYGTQTYEQYF.

The chain couples TRBV7-3 to TRBJ1-5; D not certain. In germline, CDR1 is SGHTA, CDR2 FQGTGA. The V end lost 1 base, the J end lost 0 bases, and 1 base lay between the germline ends. CDR3 size: 13 residues. CDR3 coding DNA: TGTGCCAGCAGCTTAAATAGCAATCAGCCCCAGCATTTT. Encoded protein: CASSLNSNQPQHF.

The rearrangement uses TRBV6-5 and TRBJ1-5; 9 nucleotides align to TRBD1. Germline CDR1 reads MNHEY; CDR2 reads SVGAGI. The length of the CDR3 is 15 residues. V was pared by 6 bases and J by 7 bases, with 10 bases of the junction left unmatched. CDR3 residues: CASSRTGDLGQPQHF. CDR3 nucleotide sequence: TGTGCCAGCAGCCGGACAGGGGACCTCGGCCAGCCCCAGCATTTT.

The chain recombines TRBV28 with TRBJ2-3; 8 bases map to TRBD1. The CDR3 contains 15 residues. Germline V gives CDR1 MDHEN, CDR2 SYDVKM. V shed 7 bases and J 1 base; nucleotides not matched to a gene: 7. The CDR3 loop reads CASISQGAGTDTQYF. CDR3 nucleotides: TGTGCCAGCATTTCGCAGGGGGCGGGCACAGATACGCAGTATTTT.

The chain couples TRBV7-6 to TRBJ2-7; 8 bases are shared with TRBD2. V lost 4 bases and J lost 0; bases outside the gene matches: 8. Germline V CDR1 and CDR2: SGHVS, FNYEAQ. There are 16 residues in the CDR3. The CDR3 region has the DNA TGTGCCAGCAGCTACCCCGGGGGGGAGAGCTCCTACGAGCAGTACTTC. Its translation: CASSYPGGESSYEQYF. Together with reference TRBV7-6 and TRBJ2-7, the CDR3 gives the full variable domain: GAGVSQSPRYKVTKRGQDVALRCDPISGHVSLYWYRQALGQGPEFLTYFNYEAQQDKSGLPNDRFSAERPEGSISTLTIQRTEQRDSAMYRCASSYPGGESSYEQYFGPGTRLTVT.

The rearrangement joins TRBV2 to TRBJ1-4; perhaps TRBD1 as D (5 bases). This CDR3 is 14 amino acids long. V was pared by 7 bases and J by 3 bases, with 12 bases between. Per germline, CDR1 SNHLY and CDR2 FYNNEI. CDR3 loop: CASNGQGSNEKLFF. The CDR3 coding sequence is TGTGCCAGCAATGGGCAGGGTTCTAATGAAAAACTGTTTTTT.

This clone was recorded at least ten times. The chain carries TRBV28 and TRBJ2-7; possible D gene TRBD2, 7 bases. V was clipped by 6 bases and J by 6 bases, with 18 bases between them. The CDR3 is 14 residues long. Per germline, CDR1 MDHEN and CDR2 SYDVKM. DNA of the CDR3: TGTGCCAGCAGCCGGGGGGACAATACATTCGAGCAGTACTTC. Encoded protein: CASSRGDNTFEQYF.

The gene calls are TRBV30 and TRBJ2-1, with 11 nucleotides matching TRBD2. CDR3 length: 16 amino acids. From germline, CDR1 is GTSNPN and CDR2 SVGIG (reference sequence). V lost 4 bases, J lost 0 bases, and 5 bases stayed unmatched. CDR3 residues: CAWISGGAHSYNEQFF. In nucleotides, the CDR3 is TGTGCCTGGATTAGCGGGGGGGCCCACTCCTACAATGAGCAGTTCTTC. Looking up the rest from reference TRBV30 and TRBJ2-1 gives the full variable domain: SQTIHQWPATLVQPVGSPLSLECTVEGTSNPNLYWYRQAAGRGLQLLFYSVGIGQISSEVPQNLSASRPQDRQFILSSKKLLLSDSGFYLCAWISGGAHSYNEQFFGPGTRLTVL.

This clone was seen more than once but under ten times. The J gene is TRBJ1-4, the V gene TRBV7-8, with D uncertain. Trimming took 2 bases from V and 3 from J, leaving 10 bases between them. The CDR3 covers 15 residues. CDR1 and CDR2 from the germline V gene are SGHVS and FQNEAQ. CDR3 in amino acids: CASSLMRYPNEKLFF. The CDR3 coding sequence is TGTGCCAGCAGCTTAATGCGATATCCTAATGAAAAACTGTTTTTT.

This chain connects TRBV9 to TRBJ2-1; 8 positions agree with TRBD2. V trimming: 2 bases; J trimming: 2 bases; junction bases outside the gene matches: 9. CDR3 length equals 17 residues. Per germline, CDR1 SGDLS and CDR2 YYNGEE. In nucleotides, the CDR3 is TGTGCCAGCAGCGTCCCCCCCGCGGGAGGACCCTACAATGAGCAGTTCTTC. It yields the protein CASSVPPAGGPYNEQFF. Variable domain in full (rest from reference TRBV9 and TRBJ2-1): DSGVTQTPKHLITATGQRVTLRCSPRSGDLSVYWYQQSLDQGLQFLIQYYNGEERAKGNILERFSAQQFPDLHSELNLSSLELGDSALYFCASSVPPAGGPYNEQFFGPGTRLTVL.

The chain has TRBV2 and TRBJ2-1; no clear D. Looked up from germline, CDR1 is SNHLY and CDR2 is FYNNEI. Trimming stripped 8 bases from V and 3 bases from J, with 11 bases between. This CDR3 spans 13 amino acids. In nucleotides, the CDR3 is TGTGCCAGCCGTGTCAGCCTCTACAATGAGCAGTTCTTC. Translating gives CASRVSLYNEQFF.

The rearrangement uses TRBV11-2 and TRBJ1-1, with D perhaps TRBD1 (6 bases). Germline CDR1 SGHAT, CDR2 FQNNGV. The CDR3 is 12 amino acids. Deletions cut 3 bases from V and 6 bases from J, with 8 bases between. CDR3 DNA: TGTGCCAGCAGCTTTGGACAGCCTGAAGCTTTCTTT. Protein: CASSFGQPEAFF.

In its sample, this clone was seen a few times. The V call is TRBV6-5, the J call TRBJ2-7; D is unclear. The length of the CDR3 is 14 residues. Germline V gene lookup returns CDR1 MNHEY and CDR2 SVGAGI. Trimming removed 4 bases from V and 5 bases from J, with 15 bases in between. The CDR3 loop is CASSSLSAAHEQYF. The CDR3 bases are TGTGCCAGCAGTTCGCTTTCGGCGGCCCACGAGCAGTACTTC.

J is TRBJ1-6 and V is TRBV10-3; a weak D match, TRBD1 (5 bases). From germline, CDR1 is ENHRY and CDR2 SYGVKD. V was clipped by 10 bases and J by 7 bases, with 11 bases between them. The CDR3 has 12 amino acids. CDR3 sequence reads: CASGGENSPLHF. In DNA form, the CDR3 reads TGTGCCAGCGGAGGGGAAAATTCACCCCTCCACTTT.

In this sample, this clone turned up once. V is TRBV7-6 and J is TRBJ1-1, with D hard to call. V was clipped by 2 bases and J by 4 bases, with 11 bases between them. CDR1 SGHVS and CDR2 FNYEAQ come from the germline V gene. CDR3 length: 14 residues. CDR3 residues: CASSLWGITTEAFF. CDR3 sequence (DNA): TGTGCCAGCAGCTTATGGGGTATTACCACTGAAGCTTTCTTT.

The chain joins TRBV5-6 to TRBJ2-7, with TRBD1 matching 8 bases. This CDR3 comprises 14 residues. Germline CDR1 is SGHDT and CDR2 is YYEEEE. V dropped 4 bases and J dropped 4; count of bases not matched to a gene: 7. The DNA for the CDR3 is TGTGCCAGCAGCCTAGACAGGGGTTGGTACGAGCAGTACTTC. Protein product: CASSLDRGWYEQYF.

CDR3 residues: CASSPTGGTDTQYF. Written as DNA, the CDR3 is TGTGCCAGCAGTCCGACGGGGGGCACAGATACGCAGTATTTT. The rearrangement joins TRBV2 to TRBJ2-3; D possibly corresponds to TRBD2 (6 bases). CDR3 length equals 14 residues. CDR1 is SNHLY, CDR2 FYNNEI, per germline. The V end lost 5 bases, the J end lost 1 base, and 10 bases lay between the germline ends.

The chain has TRBV9 and TRBJ1-6; unclear D gene. With 0 bases removed from V and 7 bases from J, the gap between germline ends came to 8 bases. CDR1 is SGDLS and CDR2 is YYNGEE in the germline V gene. The CDR3 covers 14 residues. The CDR3 region is CASSVEPLNSPLHF. The CDR3 nucleotides read TGTGCCAGCAGCGTAGAGCCATTAAATTCACCCCTCCACTTT.

The rearrangement joins TRBV11-1 to TRBJ2-7, with 7 bases aligning to TRBD1. The CDR3 is made up of 13 amino acids. The junction had 7 bases not matched to a gene; V was cut back by 4 bases and J by 7 bases. Germline lookup yields CDR1 SGHAT and CDR2 FQDESV (reference sequence). The CDR3 bases are TGTGCCAGCAGCTCAGGGGGAAGAAGGGAGCAGTACTTC. This gives the protein CASSSGGRREQYF.

This clone was picked up a small number of times. The rearrangement joins TRBV6-1 to TRBJ1-2; tentative D call: TRBD1 (6 bases). The V end lost 7 bases, the J end lost 3 bases, and 18 bases lay between the germline ends. The germline V gene encodes CDR1 MNHNS and CDR2 SASEGT. The CDR3 runs 15 residues. CDR3: CASILRGHPDYGYTF. CDR3 nucleotides: TGTGCCAGCATTTTGAGGGGACATCCTGACTATGGCTACACCTTC.